This TCR beta chain was captured by sequencing in a study of blood T cell repertoires in COVID-19. In the study overall: COVID-19 samples from acute and convalescent phases originated in the United States, Italy and Spain. Nucleic acid was either cDNA or gDNA, and it came from T cells, B-cell-depleted T cells, or PBMCs.

Sequencing used immunoSEQ multiplex PCR; TCRdb keeps in-frame clones, though not all of them. The sample lists roughly 110,000 clones; approximately 85% were seen once. Germline values: CDR1 KGHSH, CDR2 LQKENI. The CDR3 loop spans 16 amino acids. The junction had 4 bases not matched to a gene; V was cut back by 1 base and J by 4 bases. The receptor was derived from a man in his sixties or seventies with acute or convalescent COVID-19. What was sequenced was peripheral blood. This chain links TRBV18 with TRBJ2-2; 9 bases line up with TRBD2. CDR3 bases: TGTGCCAGCTCACCACGCTTAGCGGGAGTCACCGGGGAGCTGTTTTTT. Translating gives CASSPRLAGVTGELFF.